A single T cell receptor (beta chain) is shown here with its context. The antigen is undetermined. The germline V gene has CDR1 MDHEN and CDR2 SYDVKM. The CDR3 loop spans 14 amino acids. V was shortened by 3 bases and J by 1 base, with 6 bases between the two germline ends. The data are from a study of cytomegalovirus exposure and HLA in healthy donors. Study-level information: The platform used for the roughly 120 validation repertoires matched that of the roughly 670 first-cohort repertoires, a later analysis reported.

Sequencing used immunoSEQ multiplex PCR; TCRdb keeps in-frame clones, though not all of them. Of tens of thousands of clones listed, roughly 96% are singletons. General study points: The listing of 150 or so TCR beta chains classed them as cytomegalovirus-associated. A few of the chains that were CMV-associated were confirmed in vitro to be specific for CMV antigens.

Separate from the roughly 700-subject first cohort was the approximately 110-subject validation cohort, to which the donors belonged. The sample consisted of PBMCs. This chain joins TRBV28 and TRBJ2-2; D call uncertain. This receptor was identified in a young man in good health and CMV-seronegative. The CDR3 region is CASSFGGNTGELFF. The CDR3 DNA is TGTGCCAGCAGTTTCGGCGGGAACACCGGGGAGCTGTTTTTT.